The next 9 T cell receptor beta chains were all read from a single sample in a study of cytomegalovirus exposure and HLA in healthy donors. PCR employed 60 Vbeta and 13 Jbeta primers. Data came from immunoSEQ multiplex PCR; TCRdb stores just in-frame clones and leaves some out. The table records 100,000 to 150,000 clones, about four fifths of them present only once. The sample comprised PBMCs. The receptor source for this set is a woman in her 50s in good health and CMV-seropositive.

The chain joins TRBV4-2 to TRBJ2-7, with 7 bases fitting TRBD2. The CDR3 totals 16 residues. V gave up 0 bases and J gave up 8 bases; unmatched junction bases: 13. CDR1 and CDR2 (germline): LGHNA, YNFKEQ. Here the CDR3 reads CASSQDRVAGVGKQYF. The DNA of the CDR3 is TGTGCCAGCAGCCAAGATAGAGTAGCGGGCGTTGGTAAGCAGTACTTC.

The V gene is TRBV11-2, the J gene TRBJ1-1; TRBD1 agrees at 8 bases. This CDR3 region has 16 residues. Germline lookup yields CDR1 SGHAT and CDR2 FQNNGV. With 3 bases clipped from V and 0 bases from J, the junction kept 6 bases outside the gene matches. CDR3 region: CASSLRQGLVNTEAFF. CDR3 DNA: TGTGCCAGCAGCTTGAGACAGGGGCTAGTGAACACTGAAGCTTTCTTT.

V usage is TRBV29-1 and J usage is TRBJ1-2; TRBD1 aligns across 12 bases. The CDR3 has 17 residues. The germline V gene encodes CDR1 SQVTM and CDR2 ANQGSEA. Trimming at V came to 4 bases and at J to 1 base, leaving 10 bases not matched to a gene. The CDR3 loop is CSVGGGTGGPLNYGYTF. CDR3 DNA sequence: TGCAGCGTTGGCGGCGGGACAGGGGGCCCCCTTAACTATGGCTACACCTTC.

The chain links TRBV19 to TRBJ1-1; D gene uncertain. V dropped 1 base and J dropped 2 bases, with 8 bases sitting between them. The CDR3 totals 14 residues. CDR1 is LNHDA, CDR2 SQIVND, per germline (reference sequence). CDR3 DNA: TGTGCCAGTAGTATAGGTCGGGGAAACACTGAAGCTTTCTTT. It codes for CASSIGRGNTEAFF.

CDR3 sequence (DNA): TGTGCCTGGGGGACAAGTAACTATGGCTACACCTTC. It encodes CAWGTSNYGYTF. The chain links TRBV30 to TRBJ1-2; tentatively, D is TRBD1 (6 bases). Trimming removed 5 bases from V and 1 base from J, with 8 bases in between. CDR3 length equals 12 residues. Germline lookup yields CDR1 GTSNPN and CDR2 SVGIG (reference sequence).

This chain uses TRBV5-1 with TRBJ2-4; 8 positions agree with TRBD1. V dropped 5 bases and J dropped 8; count of bases not matched to a gene: 6. CDR3 length: 13 residues. CDR1 is SGHRS, CDR2 YFSETQ, per germline. CDR3: CASRTGGKDIQYF. In nucleotides, the CDR3 is TGCGCCAGCAGAACAGGGGGTAAGGACATTCAGTACTTC.

The V gene is TRBV7-3, the J gene TRBJ1-1; D remains ambiguous. The CDR3 spans 14 residues. From germline, CDR1 is SGHTA and CDR2 FQGTGA. V was cut by 1 base and J by 10 bases, with 16 bases left in between. This CDR3 is CASSLSSGGGIAFF. The CDR3 bases are TGTGCCAGCAGCTTAAGTTCGGGCGGAGGGATAGCTTTCTTT. Supplemented by reference TRBV7-3 and TRBJ1-1, the full variable domain reads GAGVSQTPSNKVTEKGKYVELRCDPISGHTALYWYRQSLGQGPEFLIYFQGTGAADDSGLPNDRFFAVRPEGSVSTLKIQRTERGDSAVYLCASSLSSGGGIAFFGQGTRLTVV.

This sequence joins TRBV5-4 and TRBJ2-2; a possible D gene is TRBD2 (6 bases). Germline V CDR1 and CDR2: SGHNT, YYREEE (reference sequence). V lost 1 base to trimming and J lost 4 bases, with 11 bases between them. This CDR3 comprises 15 residues. CDR3 DNA: TGTGCCAGCAGCTTGCAAAGCGGGTCCACCGGGGAGCTGTTTTTT. It is translated as CASSLQSGSTGELFF.

The V call is TRBV5-1, the J call TRBJ2-2; TRBD1 matches 12 bases. This CDR3 has 20 amino acids. J was trimmed by 7 bases and V by 0 bases; bases with no gene match: 16. The germline V gene has CDR1 SGHRS and CDR2 YFSETQ. The DNA for the CDR3 is TGCGCCAGCAGCTTGGACAGATTCCGGGAGGGACAGGGGGCCCACGGGGAGCTGTTTTTT. Its protein product is CASSLDRFREGQGAHGELFF.